This TCR beta chain was sequenced in a study of blood T cell repertoires in COVID-19. Overall study context: Sample material is recorded as cDNA or gDNA derived from T cells, B-cell-depleted T cells, or PBMCs.

Germline CDR1 reads SGDLS; CDR2 reads YYNGEE. This CDR3 region has 16 residues. After removal of 4 bases from V and 5 bases from J, the junction contained 10 bases not matched to a gene. Authors' analysis steps: The assay estimated nucleated cells by amplifying reference gene primers. TCRdb's copy holds only in-frame clones and misses some; the assay was immunoSEQ multiplex PCR. V, J and clone size derive from that table, while D and trimming were established from the DNA sequence. The sample contains about 230,000 clones, around 84% of which appear only once. Input material: peripheral blood. The rearrangement uses TRBV9 and TRBJ2-2, with 8 bases matching TRBD1. The clonotype originates from a woman aged 40 to 49 who had recovered from COVID-19. The CDR3 is CASSFGGQGATGELFF. In nucleotides, the CDR3 is TGTGCCAGCAGCTTCGGAGGACAGGGCGCAACCGGGGAGCTGTTTTTT.